What follows are 30 T cell receptor beta chains derived from one specimen sequenced in a study of shared clonotypes between healthy human individuals (dated by TCRdb to 2018 to 2021). Receptor libraries were prepared by the immunoSEQ multiplex PCR assay. TCRdb obtained this table from immuneACCESS and retained in-frame rearrangements with V and J assigned. These tables miss some clones; where compared with another copy, unresolved V genes account for less than half of the shortfall, and the remainder is unexplained. In this sample the table shows about a million clones, approximately 80% of which occur a single time. The top ten constitute roughly 0.82% of the sample. The sample consisted of memory CD4+ T cells from PBMCs. According to the study, the label for this sample's cell subset or site signals: CD45RA-negative fraction. The source of these receptors is a man aged 18 to 29 in good health. Some clones in this sample may be carry-over from other donors' samples.

The gene calls are TRBV5-1 and TRBJ2-7; 7 bases match TRBD2. J gave up 2 bases and V 2 bases, and 16 bases lay outside the gene matches. Per germline, CDR1 SGHRS and CDR2 YFSETQ. The CDR3 loop spans 18 amino acids. This CDR3 reads CASSLGPRRTGTTYEQYF. DNA of the CDR3: TGCGCCAGCAGCTTAGGCCCACGCCGCACTGGGACTACCTACGAGCAGTACTTC.

The V call is TRBV30, the J call TRBJ1-2; TRBD1 might be the D (5 bases). The CDR3 length is 13 residues. Germline V lookup: CDR1 GTSNPN, CDR2 SVGIG (reference sequence). The V end lost 5 bases, the J end lost 1 base, and 11 bases lay between the germline ends. The CDR3 region is CAWVRGGNYGYTF. The CDR3 coding sequence is TGTGCCTGGGTAAGGGGAGGTAACTATGGCTACACCTTC.

The chain recombines TRBV4-2 with TRBJ2-1, with 10 nucleotides matching TRBD2. This CDR3 has 16 residues. J lost 6 bases, V lost 1 base, and 6 bases had no gene match. Germline assignment: CDR1 LGHNA and CDR2 YNFKEQ. The CDR3 DNA follows: TGTGCCAGCAGCCAAGTGTCTAGCGGGGGACCCAATGAGCAGTTCTTC. As protein: CASSQVSSGGPNEQFF.

CDR3 coding DNA: TGTGCCAGCAGCTTGTCCGGGAACTCCTACGAGCAGTACTTC. Translation gives CASSLSGNSYEQYF. The V and J genes are TRBV5-4 and TRBJ2-7; tentatively, D is TRBD2 (5 bases). The CDR3 is made up of 14 amino acids. From germline, CDR1 is SGHNT and CDR2 YYREEE (reference sequence). Trimming removed 1 base from V and 0 bases from J, with 8 bases in between.

The table lists this clone with a few counts. This chain connects TRBV7-3 to TRBJ2-7; the D is unclear. CDR3 length: 12 amino acids. Germline assignment: CDR1 SGHTA and CDR2 FQGTGA. The V gene lost 5 bases and the J gene lost 6 bases, with 11 bases spanning the gap. The CDR3 loop is CASSGFLGEQYF. The CDR3 nucleotides are TGTGCCAGCAGCGGGTTTTTAGGCGAGCAGTACTTC.

V gene TRBV5-1 combines with J gene TRBJ2-7, with 7 bases identical to TRBD1. CDR3 length equals 13 residues. Germline V gives CDR1 SGHRS, CDR2 YFSETQ. J gave up 1 base and V 4 bases, and 2 bases lay outside the gene matches. CDR3 DNA: TGCGCCAGCAGCCGGGGACAGTCCTACGAGCAGTACTTC. Translation gives CASSRGQSYEQYF.

The chain recombines TRBV30 with TRBJ2-5; 10 bases align to TRBD1. Germline V gene data show CDR1 as GTSNPN and CDR2 as SVGIG (reference sequence). CDR3 size: 16 residues. V dropped 2 bases and J dropped 4; count of bases not matched to a gene: 10. This CDR3 is CAWSKPGQGRGETQYF. The CDR3 DNA reads TGTGCCTGGAGTAAACCGGGACAGGGGCGCGGAGAGACCCAGTACTTC.

This chain links TRBV28 with TRBJ2-3; the D is unclear. The germline V and J ends were trimmed by 3 bases and 0 bases, with 10 bases remaining between them. CDR1 is MDHEN and CDR2 is SYDVKM in the germline V gene. The CDR3 is 15 amino acids. CDR3 DNA: TGTGCCAGCAGTTTTTTTGCGACTAGCACAGATACGCAGTATTTT. It specifies CASSFFATSTDTQYF.

V gene TRBV25-1 combines with J gene TRBJ2-5, with D perhaps assigned TRBD1 or TRBD2 (5 bases each). Trimming pared 0 bases from V and 5 bases from J, leaving 13 bases between. This CDR3 spans 15 amino acids. CDR1 and CDR2 from the germline V gene are MGHDK and SYGVNS. This CDR3 reads CASSEYWGEGETQYF. Here the CDR3 DNA reads TGTGCCAGCAGTGAATATTGGGGTGAGGGGGAGACCCAGTACTTC.

About this clone itself: In the same sample, other DNA sequences code for this CDR3. This chain links TRBV18 with TRBJ2-3; perhaps TRBD2 as D (5 bases). V shed 2 bases and J shed 3 bases, with 6 bases lying between them. The CDR3 loop spans 13 amino acids. Germline values: CDR1 KGHSH, CDR2 LQKENI. CDR3 in DNA: TGTGCCAGCTCACCAAGCGGTACAGATACGCAGTATTTT. The encoded protein is CASSPSGTDTQYF.

The genes are TRBV7-3 and TRBJ2-1; D is ambiguous. This CDR3 has 13 amino acids. The V gene's germline CDR1 is SGHTA and CDR2 FQGTGA. Between the trimmed V and J ends, which lost 0 bases and 8 bases, there was a span of 8 bases. CDR3 in DNA: TGTGCCAGCAGCTTAACGTCTCTAGATGAGCAGTTCTTC. This encodes CASSLTSLDEQFF.

The V and J genes are TRBV5-4 and TRBJ2-7; D might be TRBD2 (6 bases). CDR1 is SGHNT, CDR2 YYREEE, per germline (reference sequence). V was trimmed by 5 bases and J by 0 bases, leaving 15 bases between them. This CDR3 is 15 amino acids long. Here the CDR3 reads CASRPGDLNSYEQYF. The CDR3 DNA follows: TGTGCCAGCAGGCCGGGGGACTTAAACTCCTACGAGCAGTACTTC.

This clone was recorded many times. V gene TRBV29-1 combines with J gene TRBJ2-5; 10 bases agree with TRBD2. The V gene end was trimmed by 6 bases and the J gene end by 5 bases; junction bases not matched to a gene: 12. This CDR3 spans 15 amino acids. From germline, CDR1 is SQVTM and CDR2 ANQGSEA. The CDR3 DNA is TGCAGCGTGGGGGCTAGCGGGAGTATTTCGGAGACCCAGTACTTC. This encodes CSVGASGSISETQYF.

This clone came up a few times. The chain has TRBV4-3 and TRBJ2-5; TRBD2 matches at 7 bases. Germline V CDR1 and CDR2: LGHNA, YSLEER. This CDR3 has 16 amino acids. The junction had 10 bases not matched to a gene; V was cut back by 1 base and J by 5 bases. This CDR3 reads CASSQGFASGRETQYF. CDR3 bases: TGCGCCAGCAGCCAAGGTTTCGCTAGCGGTAGGGAGACCCAGTACTTC.

This sequence joins TRBV2 and TRBJ2-7; D is uncertain. V was cut by 8 bases and J by 5 bases, with 10 bases left in between. From germline, CDR1 is SNHLY and CDR2 FYNNEI. The CDR3 sequence is 11 residues long. This CDR3 is CASSQSHEQYF. CDR3 in DNA: TGTGCCAGCTCCCAGTCTCACGAGCAGTACTTC.

The CDR3 region has the DNA TGCGCCAGCAGCAGCCACAGGGGGGAGACCCAGTACTTC. It is translated as CASSSHRGETQYF. The chain uses TRBV4-3 and TRBJ2-5, with 8 bases lining up with TRBD1. The germline gives CDR1 LGHNA, CDR2 YSLEER. With 5 bases clipped from V and 5 bases from J, the junction kept 4 bases outside the gene matches. The length of the CDR3 is 13 residues.

This clone came up once. This specimen includes other DNA sequences encoding the same CDR3. The chain carries TRBV28 and TRBJ2-7; D unresolved. Trimming cost V 5 bases and J 4 bases, with 6 bases left between them. Germline CDR1 MDHEN, CDR2 SYDVKM. The CDR3 extends over 11 amino acids. DNA for the CDR3: TGTGCCAGCAGTACTAATTACGAGCAGTACTTC. Translated: CASSTNYEQYF. Combining the CDR3 with reference TRBV28 and TRBJ2-7 gives the whole variable domain DVKVTQSSRYLVKRTGEKVFLECVQDMDHENMFWYRQDPGLGLRLIYFSYDVKMKEKGDIPEGYSVSREKKERFSLILESASTNQTSMYLCASSTNYEQYFGPGTRLTVT.

This chain joins TRBV4-1 and TRBJ2-6; D possibly corresponds to TRBD1 (5 bases). Germline-derived CDR1 and CDR2 are MGHRA and YSYEKL. This CDR3 is built from 16 residues. With 5 bases removed from V and 8 bases from J, the gap between germline ends came to 19 bases. CDR3 DNA sequence: TGCGCCAGCAGCTTGCCAACAGGACACTCGACCAACGTCCTGACTTTC. It encodes CASSLPTGHSTNVLTF.

The table lists this clone with many counts. The J gene is TRBJ1-2, the V gene TRBV9, with D perhaps matching TRBD1 (6 bases). Germline CDR1 reads SGDLS; CDR2 reads YYNGEE. Trimming pared 4 bases from V and 0 bases from J, leaving 16 bases between. The CDR3 covers 16 residues. The CDR3 protein is CASSPRGRGPNYGYTF. CDR3 DNA sequence: TGTGCCAGCAGCCCGAGGGGGAGAGGGCCTAACTATGGCTACACCTTC.

This sequence joins TRBV6-5 and TRBJ1-1; a weak D match, TRBD1 (5 bases). The germline V and J ends were trimmed by 2 bases and 2 bases, with 9 bases remaining between them. CDR1 and CDR2 (germline): MNHEY, SVGAGI. This CDR3 comprises 14 residues. The CDR3 sequence is CASSYGGSNTEAFF. The CDR3 bases are TGTGCCAGCAGTTACGGGGGGTCTAACACTGAAGCTTTCTTT.

The chain has TRBV4-2 and TRBJ2-3, with 9 bases identical to TRBD2. The CDR3 runs to 14 residues. Germline CDR1 LGHNA, CDR2 YNFKEQ. V dropped 4 bases and J dropped 5; count of bases not matched to a gene: 4. The CDR3: CASSLAGVEDTQYF. The CDR3 region has the DNA TGTGCCAGCAGCCTAGCGGGAGTCGAAGATACGCAGTATTTT.

This clone was counted only a few times. V gene TRBV30 combines with J gene TRBJ1-1, with D perhaps matching TRBD1 (5 bases). V was pared by 2 bases and J by 5 bases, with 15 bases between. In germline, CDR1 is GTSNPN, CDR2 SVGIG (reference sequence). This CDR3 has 14 residues. Here the CDR3 reads CAWSFRGKGTEAFF. The CDR3 DNA sequence: TGTGCCTGGAGTTTTCGGGGGAAAGGGACTGAAGCTTTCTTT.

The chain has TRBV9 and TRBJ2-5, with unresolved D. The length of the CDR3 is 13 residues. V was cut by 1 base and J by 2 bases, with 6 bases left in between. Germline assignment: CDR1 SGDLS and CDR2 YYNGEE. CDR3 nucleotide sequence: TGTGCCAGCAGCGTAATCTCGCAAGAGACCCAGTACTTC. Translated: CASSVISQETQYF. Full variable domain (outside the CDR3, taken from reference TRBV9 and TRBJ2-5): DSGVTQTPKHLITATGQRVTLRCSPRSGDLSVYWYQQSLDQGLQFLIQYYNGEERAKGNILERFSAQQFPDLHSELNLSSLELGDSALYFCASSVISQETQYFGPGTRLLVL.

This chain links TRBV4-2 with TRBJ2-5, with 11 positions matching TRBD2. The CDR3 totals 16 residues. The germline V gene has CDR1 LGHNA and CDR2 YNFKEQ. V shed 3 bases and J 5 bases; nucleotides not matched to a gene: 8. CDR3 in amino acids: CASSHGTSGTVETQYF. DNA of the CDR3: TGTGCCAGCAGCCATGGGACTAGCGGTACGGTTGAGACCCAGTACTTC.

V and J are TRBV7-2 and TRBJ2-2; D unclear. Germline V gene data show CDR1 as SGHTA and CDR2 as FQGNSA. Trimming removed 3 bases from V and 0 bases from J, with 5 bases in between. The CDR3 totals 14 residues. The CDR3 loop reads CASSFWSNTGELFF. Here the CDR3 DNA reads TGTGCCAGCAGCTTCTGGTCGAACACCGGGGAGCTGTTTTTT.

The gene calls are TRBV9 and TRBJ2-1; D may be TRBD1 or TRBD2 (5 bases each). Per germline, CDR1 SGDLS and CDR2 YYNGEE. The CDR3 runs 13 residues. Trimming stripped 0 bases from V and 10 bases from J, with 11 bases between. CDR3 in amino acids: CASSVGLGREQFF. The DNA for the CDR3 is TGTGCCAGCAGCGTAGGTTTGGGACGGGAGCAGTTCTTC.

The V gene is TRBV7-2, the J gene TRBJ1-2; D possibly corresponds to TRBD1 (6 bases). CDR3 length: 15 residues. The germline CDR1 and CDR2 sequences are SGHTA and FQGNSA. Trimming pared 2 bases from V and 6 bases from J, leaving 16 bases between. The DNA of the CDR3 is TGTGCCAGCAGCTTACGGGGGCAGGTTGAGGATGGCTACACCTTC. Translation: CASSLRGQVEDGYTF.

A word on this clone: Other DNA sequences in the sample encode the same CDR3. V and J are TRBV28 and TRBJ1-5, with D uncertain. Trimming left V 2 bases short and J 2 bases short, with 7 bases between. Looked up from germline, CDR1 is MDHEN and CDR2 is SYDVKM. The length of the CDR3 is 14 residues. The CDR3 nucleotides read TGTGCCAGCAGTTTAGGCGGGGGCAATCAGCCCCAGCATTTT. Its translation: CASSLGGGNQPQHF.

Only one count was recorded for this clone. The V gene is TRBV27, the J gene TRBJ2-5; 7 bases are a match to TRBD1. The end of the DNA is better explained by TRBJ2-7, so the J call may be wrong. Germline V gene lookup returns CDR1 MNHEY and CDR2 SMNVEV (reference sequence). The CDR3 is 14 amino acids. CDR3 loop: CASSLWDRTYEQYF. DNA of the CDR3: TGTGCCAGCAGTCTGTGGGACAGAACCTACGAGCAGTACTTC.

In DNA form, the CDR3 reads TGTGCCAGCAGACCTCGACCCGGGGTTCAGCCCCAGCATTTT. Protein sequence: CASRPRPGVQPQHF. This chain joins TRBV6-1 and TRBJ1-5; D ambiguous. Looked up from germline, CDR1 is MNHNS and CDR2 is SASEGT. V lost 6 bases and J lost 6, with 15 bases in between. The CDR3 extends over 14 amino acids.